Shown below are 27 T cell receptor beta chains from a single sample sequenced in a study of T cell repertoires in cytomegalovirus infection. No antigens are known for them. Using its own MiXCR run on the reads, TCRdb lists one record per CDR3 protein. The table includes 150,000 to 200,000 distinct CDR3 sequences, approximately 21% detected once. The sequences come from CD8+ T cells from cultured PBMCs, collected from culture after CMV antigen stimulation. Receptor source: a human donor in good health (CMV status not recorded). Some clones in this sample may be carry-over from other donors' samples.

The J gene is TRBJ1-6, the V gene TRBV4-1; no reliable D call. The germline V gene encodes CDR1 MGHRA and CDR2 YSYEKL. V lost 2 bases and J lost 7, with 6 bases in between. This CDR3 is 13 amino acids long. CDR3 sequence (DNA): TGCGCCAGCAGCCAAAGTGGGAATTCACCCCTCCACTTT. It encodes CASSQSGNSPLHF.

This clonotype came up a few times. The chain employs TRBV7-2 and TRBJ2-3; TRBD2 matches 11 bases. CDR1 is SGHTA, CDR2 FQGNSA, per germline. J was trimmed by 3 bases and V by 5 bases; bases with no gene match: 4. The CDR3 loop spans 15 amino acids. This CDR3 reads CASSRASGGTDTQYF. The DNA for the CDR3 is TGTGCCAGCAGCCGGGCTAGCGGGGGGACAGATACGCAGTATTTT.

The table lists this clonotype with a few counts. The V gene is TRBV7-8, the J gene TRBJ2-3; possible D gene TRBD1, 6 bases. The CDR3 runs to 18 residues. The V end was cut by 1 base, the J end by 0 bases, with 17 bases between. The germline V gene encodes CDR1 SGHVS and CDR2 FQNEAQ. CDR3 DNA: TGTGCCAGCAGCTTAGATGCCTCCGGGACACCTAGCACAGATACGCAGTATTTT. This gives the protein CASSLDASGTPSTDTQYF.

This clonotype turned up a few times. The chain joins TRBV12-3 or TRBV12-4 to TRBJ1-1; no clear D gene. This CDR3 comprises 13 residues. The V and J ends lost 8 bases and 1 base respectively, with 11 bases between them. CDR3: CASSQGSNTEAFF. CDR3 DNA sequence: TGTGCCAGCTCCCAAGGGTCGAACACTGAAGCTTTCTTT.

This clonotype was seen more than once but under ten times. The chain uses TRBV27 and TRBJ2-4; 7 bases match TRBD1. Trimming at V came to 6 bases and at J to 0 bases, leaving 2 bases not matched to a gene. The CDR3 has 14 amino acids. Germline CDR1 reads MNHEY; CDR2 reads SMNVEV (reference sequence). CDR3 sequence: CASRTGIAKNIQYF. CDR3 bases: TGTGCCAGCAGGACAGGGATAGCCAAAAACATTCAGTACTTC.

The chain is built from TRBV12-3 or TRBV12-4 and TRBJ1-2; D possibly corresponds to TRBD1 (6 bases). Trimming removed 1 base at V and 5 bases at J, with 11 bases between. The CDR3 runs to 14 residues. The CDR3 DNA follows: TGTGCCAGCAGTTTAGGTACAGGGTATTATGGCTACACCTTC. This gives the protein CASSLGTGYYGYTF.

The rearrangement joins TRBV6-2 or TRBV6-3 to TRBJ2-7, with D perhaps TRBD2 (5 bases). V lost 6 bases and J 3 bases, leaving 15 bases between the germline ends. The CDR3 is 14 amino acids. Looked up from germline, CDR1 is MNHEY and CDR2 is SVGEGT. CDR3 amino acids: CASRIEGWVYEQYF. The CDR3 DNA sequence: TGTGCCAGCAGGATTGAGGGATGGGTCTACGAGCAGTACTTC.

This clonotype was counted between two and nine times. V and J are TRBV7-9 and TRBJ2-7, with 7 bases aligning to TRBD1. Germline CDR1 SEHNR, CDR2 FQNEAQ (reference sequence). The CDR3 is made up of 16 amino acids. The V and J ends lost 5 bases and 0 bases, in that order; junction bases with no gene match: 10. CDR3: CASSQSSGQASYEQYF. In DNA, the CDR3 is TGTGCCAGCAGCCAGTCATCCGGACAGGCCTCCTACGAGCAGTACTTC.

This clonotype came up many times. This chain joins TRBV7-2 and TRBJ2-3; D not resolved. Germline CDR1 and CDR2: SGHTA and FQGNSA. The CDR3 consists of 16 residues. V lost 5 bases and J 7 bases, leaving 22 bases between the germline ends. The CDR3 nucleotides are TGTGCCAGCAGCCCGGGTGGGCAAGGACCAGGACATACGCAGTATTTT. Translation gives CASSPGGQGPGHTQYF.

This clonotype was seen a single time. The rearrangement joins TRBV29-1 to TRBJ2-1; 10 nucleotides match TRBD1. The length of the CDR3 is 19 residues. J gave up 0 bases and V 4 bases, and 15 bases lay outside the gene matches. Germline assignment: CDR1 SQVTM and CDR2 ANQGSEA. The CDR3 reads CSVGSGTGVPESSYNEQFF. In DNA form, the CDR3 reads TGCAGCGTTGGATCCGGGACAGGGGTCCCAGAGAGCTCCTACAATGAGCAGTTCTTC.

This clonotype was recorded only once. This sequence joins TRBV6-5 and TRBJ2-1; possibly TRBD2 for D (7 bases). Germline loops: CDR1 MNHEY, CDR2 SVGAGI. This CDR3 comprises 11 residues. Trimming pared 9 bases from V and 10 bases from J, leaving 13 bases between. CDR3 DNA sequence: TGTGCCAGTGGGGGGGGCTGGGAGCAGTTCTTC. Protein sequence: CASGGGWEQFF.

The genes are TRBV6-2 or TRBV6-3 and TRBJ2-7, with no clear D. The germline CDR1 and CDR2 sequences are MNHEY and SVGEGT. The CDR3 sequence is 16 residues long. V shed 0 bases and J shed 0 bases, with 12 bases lying between them. CDR3 loop: CASSYSRQHSSYEQYF. The CDR3 nucleotides read TGTGCCAGCAGTTACTCGAGGCAGCACAGCTCCTACGAGCAGTACTTC.

The chain employs TRBV9 and TRBJ2-7, with a tentative D call TRBD2 (6 bases). Deletions cut 0 bases from V and 2 bases from J, with 12 bases between. CDR3 size: 15 residues. The germline CDR1 and CDR2 sequences are SGDLS and YYNGEE. The CDR3 DNA reads as TGTGCCAGCAGCGTAGGGGAGGACCCCCCCTACGAGCAGTACTTC. Protein product: CASSVGEDPPYEQYF.

This clonotype was observed a few times. V usage is TRBV7-2 and J usage is TRBJ1-2, with a weak D call TRBD1 (5 bases). Per germline, CDR1 SGHTA and CDR2 FQGNSA. V lost 3 bases and J lost 4, with 21 bases in between. This CDR3 is built from 17 residues. The CDR3 sequence is CASSLLRGGLGVYGYTF. Written as DNA, the CDR3 is TGTGCCAGCAGCTTGCTTCGGGGTGGGTTAGGGGTCTATGGCTACACCTTC.

V usage is TRBV7-3 and J usage is TRBJ2-2; D may correspond to TRBD1 or TRBD2 (5 bases each). The V end lost 5 bases, the J end lost 4 bases, and 20 bases lay between the germline ends. Germline V gene lookup returns CDR1 SGHTA and CDR2 FQGTGA. There are 17 residues in the CDR3. As DNA, the CDR3 is TGTGCCAGCAGCCCGACGGGGACCCCGTACCCCACCGGGGAGCTGTTTTTT. As protein: CASSPTGTPYPTGELFF.

V usage is TRBV6-5 and J usage is TRBJ1-2; D is possibly TRBD1 (5 bases). The ends were cut back, 6 bases at V and 8 bases at J, with 7 bases in the middle. The CDR3 has 10 residues. Germline V gives CDR1 MNHEY, CDR2 SVGAGI. The CDR3 here is CASSYRGYTF. The CDR3 nucleotides read TGTGCCAGCAGCTACAGGGGCTACACCTTC.

The chain carries TRBV7-2 and TRBJ1-3; TRBD1 might be the D (5 bases). V was trimmed by 5 bases and J by 2 bases, leaving 13 bases between them. The CDR3 is made up of 15 amino acids. Germline assignment: CDR1 SGHTA and CDR2 FQGNSA. CDR3 nucleotides: TGTGCCAGCAGCGTAGACTCGGGGGCTGGAAACACCATATATTTT. Translated: CASSVDSGAGNTIYF.

This clonotype showed up just a few times. This chain joins TRBV7-8 and TRBJ2-7; the D is unclear. The CDR3 runs to 11 residues. Germline values: CDR1 SGHVS, CDR2 FQNEAQ. Trimming removed 5 bases at V and 6 bases at J, with 8 bases between. The CDR3 coding sequence is TGTGCCAGCAGCGTGGACGGCGAGCAGTACTTC. This encodes CASSVDGEQYF.

This rearrangement joins TRBV7-8 to TRBJ1-6, with 10 bases that match TRBD1. The junction had 4 bases not matched to a gene; V was cut back by 4 bases and J by 7 bases. Germline V gene lookup returns CDR1 SGHVS and CDR2 FQNEAQ. The CDR3 spans 15 residues. CDR3 bases: TGTGCCAGCAGCTGGGGGACAGGGGCAAATTCACCCCTCCACTTT. Residues: CASSWGTGANSPLHF.

V and J are TRBV7-6 and TRBJ2-1; D could derive from TRBD1 or TRBD2 (5 bases each). Trimming removed 1 base at V and 7 bases at J, with 11 bases between. The CDR3 extends over 14 amino acids. Germline CDR1 and CDR2: SGHVS and FNYEAQ. The CDR3 DNA follows: TGTGCCAGCAGCTTAGGGGGCTGGAGGAATGAGCAGTTCTTC. Its translation is CASSLGGWRNEQFF.

The sample holds a few counts of this clonotype. This rearrangement joins TRBV7-2 to TRBJ2-7; D is ambiguous. Germline-derived CDR1 and CDR2 are SGHTA and FQGNSA. CDR3 length equals 12 residues. V lost 1 base and J 6 bases, leaving 7 bases between the germline ends. CDR3: CASSLDYREQYF. In DNA, the CDR3 is TGTGCCAGCAGCTTAGACTATCGCGAGCAGTACTTC. Together with reference TRBV7-2 and TRBJ2-7, the CDR3 gives the full variable domain: GAGVSQSPSNKVTEKGKDVELRCDPISGHTALYWYRQSLGQGLEFLIYFQGNSAPDKSGLPSDRFSAERTGGSVSTLTIQRTQQEDSAVYLCASSLDYREQYFGPGTRLTVT.

Only a few counts were recorded for this clonotype. J is TRBJ2-7 and V is TRBV7-2; 7 positions agree with TRBD1. From germline, CDR1 is SGHTA and CDR2 FQGNSA. CDR3 length equals 14 residues. V shed 4 bases and J 1 base; nucleotides not matched to a gene: 4. In nucleotides, the CDR3 is TGTGCCAGCAGCTGGACGGGACAGTCCTACGAGCAGTACTTC. It yields the protein CASSWTGQSYEQYF.

This clonotype occurred a few times. The V and J genes are TRBV7-2 and TRBJ1-2, with 9 bases lining up with TRBD1. The CDR3 extends over 15 amino acids. Trimming at V came to 5 bases and at J to 7 bases, leaving 11 bases not matched to a gene. Germline V CDR1 and CDR2: SGHTA, FQGNSA. CDR3 amino acids: CASSEGTGILFGYTF. The CDR3 DNA follows: TGTGCCAGCAGCGAGGGGACAGGGATTCTATTTGGCTACACCTTC.

This clonotype was observed a handful of times. The V call is TRBV7-9, the J call TRBJ2-7; no clear D gene. Germline loops: CDR1 SEHNR, CDR2 FQNEAQ (reference sequence). Trimming removed 5 bases from V and 0 bases from J, with 17 bases in between. This CDR3 contains 16 residues. DNA of the CDR3: TGTGCCAGCAGCCCCAACCCACTGATCCCCTCCTACGAGCAGTACTTC. Encoded protein: CASSPNPLIPSYEQYF.

The CDR3 DNA is TGTGCCAGCAGCATCCTCAATCAGCCCCAGCATTTT. Translation: CASSILNQPQHF. This chain links TRBV7-9 with TRBJ1-5; D gene unclear. Germline loops: CDR1 SEHNR, CDR2 FQNEAQ (reference sequence). V gave up 5 bases and J gave up 3 bases, with 5 bases separating them. This CDR3 has 12 amino acids. Complete variable domain (other parts from reference TRBV7-9 and TRBJ1-5): DTGVSQNPRHKITKRGQNVTFRCDPISEHNRLYWYRQTLGQGPEFLTYFQNEAQLEKSRLLSDRFSAERPKGSFSTLEIQRTEQGDSAMYLCASSILNQPQHFGDGTRLSIL.

This clonotype was seen a few times. The J gene is TRBJ1-5, the V gene TRBV6-2 or TRBV6-3; D gene uncertain. The CDR3 has 15 amino acids. The V and J ends lost 1 base and 2 bases respectively, with 9 bases between them. Germline CDR1 reads MNHEY; CDR2 reads SVGEGT. In DNA form, the CDR3 reads TGTGCCAGCAGTTACTGGGGAACAGGCAATCAGCCCCAGCATTTT. Translated, it gives CASSYWGTGNQPQHF.

The table lists this clonotype with a few counts. An end of the junction does not agree with germline; a read error may underlie this. The genes are TRBV5-5 and TRBJ2-7, with 9 nucleotides matching TRBD1. The CDR3 runs 16 residues. CDR1 SGHKS and CDR2 YYEKEE come from the germline V gene (reference sequence). The CDR3 sequence: CVSTPRGQGYINEQYF. The CDR3 DNA is TGTGTCAGCACCCCTAGGGGACAGGGTTATATCAACGAGCAGTACTTC.